This T cell receptor beta chain was recorded in a study of blood T cell repertoires in COVID-19. About the study: COVID-19 samples collected from the United States, Italy and Spain covered acute and convalescent phases.

Germline trimming cut 0 bases from V and 1 base from J; bases unmatched to any gene: 7. Germline V gene lookup returns CDR1 LNHNV and CDR2 YYDKDF (reference sequence). The CDR3 runs 17 residues. Original handling: Reference gene primer amplification gave nucleated cell count estimates. Measured with immunoSEQ multiplex PCR; TCRdb has only the in-frame clones, and not every one. V, J and clone size were drawn from that table, and D and trimming were deduced from the DNA. The sample lists 160,000 or so clones; 80% to 90% were seen once. The receptor's source is a woman aged 45-65 years with acute or convalescent COVID-19. This rearrangement joins TRBV15 to TRBJ2-5; 8 nucleotides agree with TRBD2. The sequenced material came from peripheral blood. The CDR3 nucleotides read TGTGCCACCAGCAGAGAGAGTAGCGGGAAGATCCAAGAGACCCAGTACTTC. It codes for CATSRESSGKIQETQYF.